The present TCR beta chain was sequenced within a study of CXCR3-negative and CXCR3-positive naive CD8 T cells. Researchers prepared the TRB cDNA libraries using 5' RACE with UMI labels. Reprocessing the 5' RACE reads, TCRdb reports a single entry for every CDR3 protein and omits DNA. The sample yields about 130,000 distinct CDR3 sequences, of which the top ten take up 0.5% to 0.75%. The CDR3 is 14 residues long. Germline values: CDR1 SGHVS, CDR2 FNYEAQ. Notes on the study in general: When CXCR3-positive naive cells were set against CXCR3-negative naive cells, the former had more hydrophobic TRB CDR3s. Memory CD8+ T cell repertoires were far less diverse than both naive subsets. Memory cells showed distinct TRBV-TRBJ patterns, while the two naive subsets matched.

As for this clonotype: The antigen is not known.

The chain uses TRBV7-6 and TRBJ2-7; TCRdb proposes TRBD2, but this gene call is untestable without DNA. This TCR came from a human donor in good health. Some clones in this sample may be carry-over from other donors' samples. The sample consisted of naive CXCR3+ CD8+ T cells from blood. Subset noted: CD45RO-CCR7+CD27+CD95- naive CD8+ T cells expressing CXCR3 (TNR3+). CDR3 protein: CASSPSQLSYEQYF.